This T cell receptor beta chain is drawn from a study of T cell repertoires in cytomegalovirus infection. Study information: Selected CMV epitopes included recently identified HLA-C-restricted ones as well as well-studied HLA-B-restricted ones. In public TCR beta signatures, there were indications of both CMV infection and matching HLA type. Broader study findings: Totalled public TCR beta family frequency picked out people who carried CMV plus the relevant HLA. CMV-specific HLA-C-restricted TCR beta clonotypes dominated the ex vivo response.

TCRdb recomputed calls from the reads with MiXCR, one row per CDR3 protein. The repertoire includes about 340,000 distinct CDR3 sequences, roughly 28% of them detected once, and around 20% sits in the top ten. This clonotype was counted between two and nine times. Its antigen is unknown. The source was cultured PBMCs, collected from culture after CMV antigen stimulation. This receptor was identified in a human donor in good health (CMV status not recorded). Some clones in this sample may be carry-over from other donors' samples.

CDR3 in DNA: TGTGCCAGCAGCCGCGACAGGGACAATGAGCAGTTCTTC. Protein sequence: CASSRDRDNEQFF. This chain connects TRBV7-2 to TRBJ2-1, with 7 bases fitting TRBD1. The CDR3 is 13 residues long. The V segment lost 5 bases and the J segment 5 bases; nucleotides outside the gene matches: 3. Germline V lookup: CDR1 SGHTA, CDR2 FQGNSA.